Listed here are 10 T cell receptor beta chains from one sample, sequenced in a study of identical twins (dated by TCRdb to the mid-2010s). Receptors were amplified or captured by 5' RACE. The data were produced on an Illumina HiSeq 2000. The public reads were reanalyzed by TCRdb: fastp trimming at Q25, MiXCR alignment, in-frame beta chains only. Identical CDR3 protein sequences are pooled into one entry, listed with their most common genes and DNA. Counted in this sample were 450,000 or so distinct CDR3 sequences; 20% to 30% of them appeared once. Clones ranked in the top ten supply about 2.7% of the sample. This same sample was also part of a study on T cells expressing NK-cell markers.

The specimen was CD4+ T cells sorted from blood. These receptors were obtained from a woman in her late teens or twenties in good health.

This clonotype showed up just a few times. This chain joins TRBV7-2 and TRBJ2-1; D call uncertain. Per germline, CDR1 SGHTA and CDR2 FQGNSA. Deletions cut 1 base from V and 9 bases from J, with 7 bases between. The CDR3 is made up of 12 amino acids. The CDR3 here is CASSLEAFEQFF. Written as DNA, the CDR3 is TGTGCCAGCAGCTTAGAAGCATTTGAGCAGTTCTTC.

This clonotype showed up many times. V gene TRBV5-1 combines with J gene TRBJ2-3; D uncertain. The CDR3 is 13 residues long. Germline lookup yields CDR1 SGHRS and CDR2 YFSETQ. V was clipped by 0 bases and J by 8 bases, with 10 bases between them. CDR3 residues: CASSLDGSSTQYF. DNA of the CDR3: TGCGCCAGCAGCTTGGACGGTTCCTCTACGCAGTATTTT.

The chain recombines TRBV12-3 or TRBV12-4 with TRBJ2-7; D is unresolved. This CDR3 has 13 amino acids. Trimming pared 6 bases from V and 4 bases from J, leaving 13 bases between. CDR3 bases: TGTGCCAGCAGGGCAGAGAATCGGTACGAGCAGTACTTC. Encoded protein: CASRAENRYEQYF.

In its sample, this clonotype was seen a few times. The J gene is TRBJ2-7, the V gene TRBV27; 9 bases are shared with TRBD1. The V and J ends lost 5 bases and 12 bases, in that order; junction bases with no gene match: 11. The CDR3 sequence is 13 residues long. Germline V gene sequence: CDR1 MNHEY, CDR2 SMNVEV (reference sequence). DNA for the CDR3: TGTGCCAGCAGTCCAGGGACAGGGCCAAGATGGTACTTC. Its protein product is CASSPGTGPRWYF.

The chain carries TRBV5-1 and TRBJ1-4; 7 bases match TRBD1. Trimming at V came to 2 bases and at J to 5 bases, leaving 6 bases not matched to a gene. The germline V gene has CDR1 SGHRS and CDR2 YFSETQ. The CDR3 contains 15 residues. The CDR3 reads CASSFYRGRNEKLFF. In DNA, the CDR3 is TGCGCCAGCAGCTTTTACAGGGGAAGAAATGAAAAACTGTTTTTT.

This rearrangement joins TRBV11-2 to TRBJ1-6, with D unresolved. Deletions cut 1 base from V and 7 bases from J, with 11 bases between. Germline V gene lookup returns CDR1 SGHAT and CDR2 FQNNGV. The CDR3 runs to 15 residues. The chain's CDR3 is CASSLATRVNSPLHF. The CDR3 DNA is TGTGCCAGCAGCTTAGCCACTAGGGTCAATTCACCCCTCCACTTT.

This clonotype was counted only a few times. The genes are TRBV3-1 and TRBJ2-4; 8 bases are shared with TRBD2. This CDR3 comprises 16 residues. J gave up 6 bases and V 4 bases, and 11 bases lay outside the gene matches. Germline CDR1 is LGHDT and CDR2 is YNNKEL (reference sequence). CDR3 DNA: TGTGCCAGCAGCCCCGGAGGGAGCGGGAGAGGAAACATTCAGTACTTC. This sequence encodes CASSPGGSGRGNIQYF.

The CDR3, as DNA: TGTGCCAGCATGGCCTCTGGGCGGGATACGCAGTATTTT. The encoded protein is CASMASGRDTQYF. The chain is built from TRBV6-1 and TRBJ2-3, with D unclear. The CDR3 length is 13 residues. Trimming took 7 bases from V and 6 from J, leaving 14 bases between them. Per the germline V gene, CDR1 is MNHNS and CDR2 is SASEGT.

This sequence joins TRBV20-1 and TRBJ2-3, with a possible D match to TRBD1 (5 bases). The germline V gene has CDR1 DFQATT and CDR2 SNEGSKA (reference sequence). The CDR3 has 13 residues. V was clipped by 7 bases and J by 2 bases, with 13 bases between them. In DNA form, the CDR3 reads TGCAGTGGGGGCGGTTATTCCACAGATACGCAGTATTTT. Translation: CSGGGYSTDTQYF.

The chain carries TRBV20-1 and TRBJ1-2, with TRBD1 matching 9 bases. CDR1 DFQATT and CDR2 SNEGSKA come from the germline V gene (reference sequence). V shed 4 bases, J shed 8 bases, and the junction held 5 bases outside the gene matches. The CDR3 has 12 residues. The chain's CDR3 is CSATLTGGGYTF. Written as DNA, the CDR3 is TGCAGTGCTACCCTGACAGGGGGAGGCTACACCTTC.